The sequence of this T cell receptor (beta chain) was determined in a study of blood T cells in healthy people across ages. The second PCR ran 7 to 11 cycles with a sample-barcoded 5' primer and J-beta primers. Every cDNA molecule carried a tag from a template-switch adaptor bearing 12 random nucleotides. TCRdb ran MiXCR on the 5' RACE reads and lists one entry per CDR3 protein. The table includes about a million distinct CDR3 sequences, 35% to 40% detected once. Study-level findings and limits: Diversity was higher, and naive CD4+ cells more numerous, in long-lived donors than in aged donors. Estimates of total diversity, which came from one million sequenced T cells, were considered to be underestimates.

For this clonotype: Antigen specificity is unknown.

The sequence derives from a young man in good health. The sequencing sample was made of blood.

CDR3 loop: CASSDGGWRGTGISKNIQYF. The CDR3 nucleotides read TGTGCCAGCAGCGACGGAGGCTGGCGGGGAACAGGAATATCCAAAAACATTCAGTACTTC. The chain has TRBV13 and TRBJ2-4; the D gene is possibly TRBD2 (6 bases). The CDR3 has 20 residues. From germline, CDR1 is PRHDT and CDR2 FYEKMQ (reference sequence). Trimming took 5 bases from V and 2 from J, leaving 28 bases between them.